One sample yielded the 23 T cell receptor beta chains listed below, sequenced in a study of T-cell memory formation after mild COVID-19. A single record per CDR3 protein comes from TCRdb applying MiXCR to the 5' RACE reads. Of roughly 170,000 distinct CDR3 sequences in the sample, roughly 20% were seen once. Sequenced input: PBMCs or a T cell subset sorted from them (not recorded which). The receptors stem from a man between 18 and 35 years old who had mild COVID-19 (a few samples of this study predate the infection). Cell type and time point are not known.

This clonotype came up a few times. The CDR3 region is CASSVSGTGPLNTEAFF. In nucleotides, the CDR3 is TGCGCCAGCAGCGTATCCGGGACAGGGCCCCTGAACACTGAAGCTTTCTTT. The gene calls are TRBV5-1 and TRBJ1-1; 9 positions match TRBD1. In germline, CDR1 is SGHRS, CDR2 YFSETQ. This CDR3 is 17 amino acids long. V was pared by 4 bases and J by 0 bases, with 10 bases of the junction left unmatched.

The rearrangement joins TRBV7-9 to TRBJ1-1, with D possibly matching TRBD1 (5 bases). V gave up 2 bases and J gave up 0 bases, with 10 bases separating them. CDR1 SEHNR and CDR2 FQNEAQ come from the germline V gene (reference sequence). The length of the CDR3 is 15 residues. CDR3 bases: TGTGCCAGCAGCTTAAGGCAGGGACTGAACACTGAAGCTTTCTTT. This translates into CASSLRQGLNTEAFF. Full variable domain (missing parts from reference TRBV7-9 and TRBJ1-1): DTGVSQNPRHKITKRGQNVTFRCDPISEHNRLYWYRQTLGQGPEFLTYFQNEAQLEKSRLLSDRFSAERPKGSFSTLEIQRTEQGDSAMYLCASSLRQGLNTEAFFGQGTRLTVV.

The chain combines TRBV6-5 with TRBJ2-7, with 11 nucleotides matching TRBD1. The CDR3 loop spans 15 amino acids. CDR1 is MNHEY and CDR2 is SVGAGI in the germline V gene. The V segment lost 0 bases and the J segment 4 bases; nucleotides outside the gene matches: 2. The CDR3 sequence: CASSYSGTGGYEQYF. In nucleotides, the CDR3 is TGTGCCAGCAGTTACTCGGGGACAGGGGGGTACGAGCAGTACTTC.

This clonotype appeared a few times. The J gene is TRBJ2-1, the V gene TRBV4-3, with 8 bases lining up with TRBD2. V shed 4 bases, J shed 7 bases, and the junction held 12 bases outside the gene matches. This CDR3 contains 16 residues. From germline, CDR1 is LGHNA and CDR2 YSLEER. CDR3 nucleotides: TGCGCCAGCAGCCTGTGGGCGGGGGGTGCTACAAATGAGCAGTTCTTC. Its protein is CASSLWAGGATNEQFF.

The V gene is TRBV7-2, the J gene TRBJ2-4; the match to TRBD1 covers 11 bases. J lost 1 base, V lost 5 bases, and 10 bases had no gene match. Germline CDR1 and CDR2: SGHTA and FQGNSA. This CDR3 has 18 residues. The CDR3 loop reads CASSARDRGSWAKNIQYF. The CDR3 DNA reads as TGTGCCAGCAGCGCGCGGGACAGGGGGTCGTGGGCCAAAAACATTCAGTACTTC. The complete variable domain, with remaining parts taken from reference TRBV7-2 and TRBJ2-4, reads GAGVSQSPSNKVTEKGKDVELRCDPISGHTALYWYRQSLGQGLEFLIYFQGNSAPDKSGLPSDRFSAERTGGSVSTLTIQRTQQEDSAVYLCASSARDRGSWAKNIQYFGAGTRLSVL.

This chain uses TRBV7-9 with TRBJ2-3; D gene unclear. Trimming cost V 8 bases and J 0 bases, with 3 bases left between them. CDR1 and CDR2 from the germline V gene are SEHNR and FQNEAQ (reference sequence). There are 11 residues in the CDR3. The DNA for the CDR3 is TGTGCCAGCGATAGCACAGATACGCAGTATTTT. Its protein product is CASDSTDTQYF. Full variable domain (remainder filled in from reference TRBV7-9 and TRBJ2-3): DTGVSQNPRHKITKRGQNVTFRCDPISEHNRLYWYRQTLGQGPEFLTYFQNEAQLEKSRLLSDRFSAERPKGSFSTLEIQRTEQGDSAMYLCASDSTDTQYFGPGTRLTVL.

CDR3 sequence reads: CASSPVGTGNEKLFF. The CDR3 DNA sequence: TGCGCCAGCAGCCCAGTAGGGACGGGTAATGAAAAACTGTTTTTT. The V call is TRBV4-1, the J call TRBJ1-4, with TRBD1 as a possible D gene (5 bases). CDR3 length equals 15 residues. Germline assignment: CDR1 MGHRA and CDR2 YSYEKL. V shed 4 bases and J shed 4 bases, with 13 bases lying between them.

The V call is TRBV15, the J call TRBJ2-1; 8 bases line up with TRBD2. Germline V gene lookup returns CDR1 LNHNV and CDR2 YYDKDF (reference sequence). There are 14 residues in the CDR3. The J segment lost 5 bases and the V segment lost 3 bases, leaving 3 bases of the junction unmatched. DNA of the CDR3: TGTGCCACCAGCAGGCGGGGGGCTAACAATGAGCAGTTCTTC. Its translation: CATSRRGANNEQFF.

This rearrangement joins TRBV18 to TRBJ2-2; D is uncertain. Trimming stripped 4 bases from V and 6 bases from J, with 12 bases between. Per germline, CDR1 KGHSH and CDR2 LQKENI. This CDR3 has 14 residues. CDR3 DNA sequence: TGTGCCAGCTCACTGCAGGCAGCCCCCGGGGAGCTGTTTTTT. Encoded protein: CASSLQAAPGELFF.

This clonotype was seen a handful of times. The chain links TRBV15 to TRBJ2-3; D could derive from TRBD1 or TRBD2 (5 bases each). Germline loops: CDR1 LNHNV, CDR2 YYDKDF (reference sequence). The germline V and J ends were trimmed by 2 bases and 0 bases, with 6 bases remaining between them. CDR3 size: 14 residues. CDR3 loop: CATSRRDSTDTQYF. The CDR3 nucleotides are TGTGCCACCAGCAGACGGGACAGCACAGATACGCAGTATTTT. The full variable domain, in which reference TRBV15 and TRBJ2-3 provide the parts outside the CDR3, is DAMVIQNPRYQVTQFGKPVTLSCSQTLNHNVMYWYQQKSSQAPKLLFHYYDKDFNNEADTPDNFQSRRPNTSFCFLDIRSPGLGDTAMYLCATSRRDSTDTQYFGPGTRLTVL.

This clonotype was seen more than once but under ten times. This sequence joins TRBV10-3 and TRBJ1-5, with 7 bases lining up with TRBD1. Trimming at V came to 2 bases and at J to 3 bases, leaving 1 base not matched to a gene. The CDR3 is 14 amino acids. Germline CDR1 is ENHRY and CDR2 is SYGVKD. The CDR3, as DNA: TGTGCCATCAGTGAGACAGGGGACAATCAGCCCCAGCATTTT. Protein: CAISETGDNQPQHF.

Only a few counts were recorded for this clonotype. This chain uses TRBV5-1 with TRBJ2-7, with 8 positions matching TRBD1. V lost 4 bases to trimming and J lost 2 bases; unmatched junction nucleotides: 5. The CDR3 has 14 residues. Germline V gives CDR1 SGHRS, CDR2 YFSETQ. The CDR3 loop reads CASSRDRGAYEQYF. CDR3 sequence (DNA): TGCGCCAGCAGCCGCGACAGGGGAGCCTACGAGCAGTACTTC.

This clonotype has more than one count but fewer than ten. The V and J genes are TRBV7-2 and TRBJ1-1; D is perhaps TRBD1 (6 bases). Germline V CDR1 and CDR2: SGHTA, FQGNSA. CDR3 length: 15 residues. V was trimmed by 1 base and J by 4 bases, leaving 13 bases between them. The CDR3 spells CASSLVTGGGTEAFF. The CDR3 DNA is TGTGCCAGCAGCTTAGTGACAGGTGGAGGCACTGAAGCTTTCTTT.

The genes are TRBV5-1 and TRBJ2-5, with TRBD2 matching 9 bases. CDR1 and CDR2 (germline): SGHRS, YFSETQ. CDR3 length: 16 residues. With V trimmed by 3 bases and J by 1 base, 7 bases remained unmatched. CDR3 protein: CASSSANSGGQETQYF. The CDR3 coding sequence is TGCGCCAGCAGCTCCGCTAATAGCGGGGGCCAAGAGACCCAGTACTTC.

This chain links TRBV3-1 with TRBJ2-2; tentatively, D is TRBD1 (5 bases). This CDR3 contains 15 residues. Trimming took 1 base from V and 4 from J, leaving 10 bases between them. CDR1 LGHDT and CDR2 YNNKEL come from the germline V gene (reference sequence). Here the CDR3 DNA reads TGTGCCAGCAGCCAAGTTTCTAGGGGCACCGGGGAGCTGTTTTTT. Amino acids: CASSQVSRGTGELFF. Looking up the rest from reference TRBV3-1 and TRBJ2-2 gives the full variable domain: DTAVSQTPKYLVTQMGNDKSIKCEQNLGHDTMYWYKQDSKKFLKIMFSYNNKELIINETVPNRFSPKSPDKAHLNLHINSLELGDSAVYFCASSQVSRGTGELFFGEGSRLTVL.

This clonotype has just one count. This chain uses TRBV28 with TRBJ1-1, with TRBD1 matching over 9 bases. The CDR3 has 15 residues. Unmatched junction bases numbered 9, after V lost 6 bases and J lost 4 bases. Germline V gene lookup returns CDR1 MDHEN and CDR2 SYDVKM. The CDR3 DNA is TGTGCCAGCAGCCCTCCGGGACAGGGCTTCACTGAAGCTTTCTTT. Protein: CASSPPGQGFTEAFF.

This sequence joins TRBV6-2 or TRBV6-3 and TRBJ2-5; 8 bases match TRBD2. Germline V gene data show CDR1 as MNHEY and CDR2 as SVGEGT. The CDR3 loop spans 15 amino acids. Unmatched junction bases numbered 11, after V lost 6 bases and J lost 5 bases. CDR3 protein: CASRRFSGERETQYF. The CDR3 nucleotides read TGTGCCAGCAGGCGGTTTAGCGGGGAGAGGGAGACCCAGTACTTC.

J is TRBJ2-3 and V is TRBV12-3 or TRBV12-4; weak D call: TRBD1 (6 bases). V gave up 6 bases and J gave up 3 bases, with 13 bases separating them. This CDR3 has 14 residues. The CDR3 loop is CASRDRSWTDTQYF. The CDR3 region has the DNA TGTGCCAGCAGAGACAGGAGTTGGACAGATACGCAGTATTTT.

The chain uses TRBV12-3 or TRBV12-4 and TRBJ1-2; TRBD1 agrees at 8 bases. Germline trimming cut 5 bases from V and 4 bases from J; bases unmatched to any gene: 9. The CDR3 has 15 amino acids. CDR3 loop: CASSPGQGDGYGYTF. As DNA, the CDR3 is TGTGCCAGCAGTCCTGGACAGGGCGACGGCTATGGCTACACCTTC.

This clonotype was counted a few times. Here the CDR3 omits its conserved ending phenylalanine or tryptophan, so a read error is the likely source. V usage is TRBV20-1 and J usage is TRBJ1-1, with D unclear. The germline gives CDR1 DFQATT, CDR2 SNEGSKA (reference sequence). The CDR3 covers 11 residues. The V gene lost 2 bases and the J gene lost 8 bases, with 9 bases spanning the gap. CDR3 loop: CSARQRREAFL. The CDR3 bases are TGCAGTGCTAGACAGAGAAGAGAAGCTTTCCTT.

This clonotype was observed a few times. The chain uses TRBV7-9 and TRBJ1-4; D perhaps matches TRBD1 (5 bases). Trimming cost V 3 bases and J 6 bases, with 14 bases left between them. Germline CDR1 is SEHNR and CDR2 is FQNEAQ (reference sequence). The CDR3 length is 15 residues. The CDR3 region is CASSFVQGPYEKLFF. The CDR3 DNA reads as TGTGCCAGCAGCTTCGTGCAGGGACCTTATGAAAAACTGTTTTTT.

This clonotype occurred a few times. V and J are TRBV12-3 or TRBV12-4 and TRBJ2-1; possible D gene TRBD1, 6 bases. Trimming removed 1 base from V and 3 bases from J, with 7 bases in between. This CDR3 spans 14 amino acids. The CDR3 sequence is CASSLGTVYNEQFF. The CDR3 DNA follows: TGTGCCAGCAGTTTAGGGACAGTCTACAATGAGCAGTTCTTC.

At least ten counts were recorded for this clonotype. The chain joins TRBV9 to TRBJ2-1; 16 bases fit TRBD2. This CDR3 spans 17 amino acids. Trimming at V came to 4 bases and at J to 4 bases, leaving 5 bases not matched to a gene. Germline V gives CDR1 SGDLS, CDR2 YYNGEE. Here the CDR3 reads CASSPGTSGGDYNEQFF. The CDR3 region has the DNA TGTGCCAGCAGCCCTGGGACTAGCGGGGGGGATTACAATGAGCAGTTCTTC.